What follows describes a single TCR beta chain. Its antigen is as yet unknown. Sequencing was at survey level. Profiled with immunoSEQ multiplex PCR; TCRdb holds only in-frame clones, not every one. This table has approximately 24,000 clones, more than 60% appearing once. The CDR3 sequence is 12 residues long. Germline V gene sequence: CDR1 SGHRS, CDR2 YFSETQ. V shed 8 bases and J 3 bases; nucleotides not matched to a gene: 5. This sample stems from a study of STAT5B mutations in CD4+ large granular lymphocyte leukemia. Study-wide points: Without putative leukemic clones, patient CD4-sorted repertoires remained more clonal than healthy CD4+ repertoires. 8/27 top patient clones versus 2/35 control clones were TRBV06-family. About 25% of private leukemic clonotypes occurred rarely in other patients' non-leukemic repertoires.

The chain employs TRBV5-1 and TRBJ2-7, with TRBD2 identical over 7 bases. The specimen was CD4+ T cells from blood buffy coats. This sequence originates from a human donor in good health. The CDR3 region has the DNA TGCGCCAGTGGGACGGGGGGCTACGAGCAGTACTTC. This translates into CASGTGGYEQYF.